One sample yielded the 3 T cell receptor beta chains listed below, sequenced in a study of T cell responses to AZD1222 COVID-19 vaccine. The assay was immunoSEQ multiplex PCR, and TCRdb's table has in-frame clones only and misses some. The sample contains roughly 110,000 clones, around 87% of which appear only once. The sample in question was peripheral blood, obtained on day 0 of AZD1222 vaccination. The source of these receptors is an adult in good health.

The genes are TRBV30 and TRBJ1-1; 8 bases line up with TRBD1. This CDR3 region has 12 residues. Germline V lookup: CDR1 GTSNPN, CDR2 SVGIG (reference sequence). J lost 5 bases, V lost 4 bases, and 3 bases had no gene match. CDR3: CAWTGGWTEAFF. In DNA form, the CDR3 reads TGTGCCTGGACAGGGGGCTGGACTGAAGCTTTCTTT.

The chain employs TRBV7-3 and TRBJ2-1, with D unresolved. CDR3 length: 15 residues. V dropped 5 bases and J dropped 7 bases, with 18 bases sitting between them. CDR1 and CDR2 from the germline V gene are SGHTA and FQGTGA. In nucleotides, the CDR3 is TGTGCCAGCAGCCCCCTGCATGCTTTGACTAATGAGCAGTTCTTC. Protein: CASSPLHALTNEQFF.

The chain uses TRBV7-9 and TRBJ2-5; 10 nucleotides agree with TRBD1. V lost 1 base and J lost 5; bases outside the gene matches: 1. CDR1 is SEHNR, CDR2 FQNEAQ, per germline (reference sequence). The CDR3 sequence is 14 residues long. The CDR3 here is CASSLGTGGETQYF. CDR3 DNA: TGTGCCAGCAGCTTAGGGACAGGGGGGGAGACCCAGTACTTC.